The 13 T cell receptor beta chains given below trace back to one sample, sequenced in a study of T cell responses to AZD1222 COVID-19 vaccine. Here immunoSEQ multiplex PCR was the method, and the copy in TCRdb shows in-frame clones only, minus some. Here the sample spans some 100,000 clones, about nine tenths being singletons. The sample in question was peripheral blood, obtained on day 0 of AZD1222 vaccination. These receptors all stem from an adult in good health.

CDR3 sequence (DNA): TGCGCCAGCAGCCAAGATAAGGTCCTTTCCTCTGGGGCCAACGTCCTGACTTTC. Encoded protein: CASSQDKVLSSGANVLTF. V gene TRBV4-1 combines with J gene TRBJ2-6; D gene uncertain. The V end lost 0 bases, the J end lost 0 bases, and 12 bases lay between the germline ends. This CDR3 has 18 amino acids. CDR1 is MGHRA, CDR2 YSYEKL, per germline.

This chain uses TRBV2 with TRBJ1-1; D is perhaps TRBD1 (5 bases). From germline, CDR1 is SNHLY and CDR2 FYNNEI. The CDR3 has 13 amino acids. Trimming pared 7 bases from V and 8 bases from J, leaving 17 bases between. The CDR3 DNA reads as TGTGCCAGCACCATTCGGGGCTACGGGGAAGCTTTCTTT. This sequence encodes CASTIRGYGEAFF.

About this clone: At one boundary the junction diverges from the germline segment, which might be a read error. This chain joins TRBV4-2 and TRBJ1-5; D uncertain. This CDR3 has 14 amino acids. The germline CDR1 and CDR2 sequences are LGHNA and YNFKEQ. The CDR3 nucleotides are TGTGCCAGCAGCCAATTACACACTACAGTTGCTGAAGTCTTT. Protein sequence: CASSQLHTTVAEVF.

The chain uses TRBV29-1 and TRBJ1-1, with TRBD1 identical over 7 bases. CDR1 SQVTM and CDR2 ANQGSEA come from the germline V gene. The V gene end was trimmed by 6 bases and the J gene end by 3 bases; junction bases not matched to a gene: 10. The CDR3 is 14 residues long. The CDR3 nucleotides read TGCAGCGTCGAGGTTAGGGGGCGCGACACTGAAGCTTTCTTT. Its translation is CSVEVRGRDTEAFF.

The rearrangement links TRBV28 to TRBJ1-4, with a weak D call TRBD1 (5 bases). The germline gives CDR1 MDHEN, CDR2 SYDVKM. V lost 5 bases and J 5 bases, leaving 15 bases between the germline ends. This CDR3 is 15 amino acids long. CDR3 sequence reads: CASSAPGGNNEKLFF. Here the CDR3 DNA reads TGTGCCAGCAGTGCCCCGGGGGGGAACAATGAAAAACTGTTTTTT.

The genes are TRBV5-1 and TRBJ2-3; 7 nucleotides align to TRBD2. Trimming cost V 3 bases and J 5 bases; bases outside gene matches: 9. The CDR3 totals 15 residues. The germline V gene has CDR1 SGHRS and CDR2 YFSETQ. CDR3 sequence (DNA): TGCGCCAGCAGCTACCGGGCGGGGGTAAAAGATACGCAGTATTTT. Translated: CASSYRAGVKDTQYF.

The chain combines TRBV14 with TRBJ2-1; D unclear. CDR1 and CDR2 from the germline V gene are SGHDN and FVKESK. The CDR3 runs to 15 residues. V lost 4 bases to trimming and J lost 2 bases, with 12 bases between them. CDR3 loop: CASSLSAAAYNEQFF. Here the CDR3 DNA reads TGTGCCAGCAGCCTCTCAGCCGCGGCCTACAATGAGCAGTTCTTC. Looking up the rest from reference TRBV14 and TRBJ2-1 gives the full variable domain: EAGVTQFPSHSVIEKGQTVTLRCDPISGHDNLYWYRRVMGKEIKFLLHFVKESKQDESGMPNNRFLAERTGGTYSTLKVQPAELEDSGVYFCASSLSAAAYNEQFFGPGTRLTVL.

CDR3 DNA sequence: TGTGCCTGGTCCCAGGGTGGCGGAAACACCATATATTTT. Residues: CAWSQGGGNTIYF. The chain couples TRBV30 to TRBJ1-3; TRBD1 is a possible D gene (5 bases). Germline V gene data show CDR1 as GTSNPN and CDR2 as SVGIG (reference sequence). The CDR3 spans 13 residues. The V end was cut by 5 bases, the J end by 4 bases, with 12 bases between.

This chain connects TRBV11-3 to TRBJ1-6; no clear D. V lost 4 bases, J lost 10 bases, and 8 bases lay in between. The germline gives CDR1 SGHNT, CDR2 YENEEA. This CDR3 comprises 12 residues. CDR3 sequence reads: CASSSLGSPLHF. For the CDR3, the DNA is TGTGCCAGCAGCTCACTGGGGTCACCCCTCCACTTT. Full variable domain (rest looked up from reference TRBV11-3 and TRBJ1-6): EAGVVQSPRYKIIEKKQPVAFWCNPISGHNTLYWYLQNLGQGPELLIRYENEEAVDDSQLPKDRFSAERLKGVDSTLKIQPAELGDSAVYLCASSSLGSPLHFGNGTRLTVT.

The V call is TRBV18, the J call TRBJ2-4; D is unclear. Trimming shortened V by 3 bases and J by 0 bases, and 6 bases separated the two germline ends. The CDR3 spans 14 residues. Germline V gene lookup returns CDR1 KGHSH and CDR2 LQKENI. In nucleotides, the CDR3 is TGTGCCAGCTCACCGGAGCTAGCCAAAAACATTCAGTACTTC. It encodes CASSPELAKNIQYF.

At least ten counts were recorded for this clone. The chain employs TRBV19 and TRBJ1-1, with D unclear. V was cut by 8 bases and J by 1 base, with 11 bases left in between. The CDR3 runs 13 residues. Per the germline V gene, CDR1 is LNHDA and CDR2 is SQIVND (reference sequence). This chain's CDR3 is CASLRNQNTEAFF. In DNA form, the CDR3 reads TGTGCCAGTCTCCGAAATCAGAACACTGAAGCTTTCTTT.

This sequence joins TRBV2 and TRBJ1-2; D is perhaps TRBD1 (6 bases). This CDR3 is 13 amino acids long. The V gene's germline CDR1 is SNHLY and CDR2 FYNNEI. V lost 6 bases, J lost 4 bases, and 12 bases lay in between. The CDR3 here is CASSQGGGYGYTF. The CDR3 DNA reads TGTGCCAGCAGCCAGGGAGGGGGCTATGGCTACACCTTC.

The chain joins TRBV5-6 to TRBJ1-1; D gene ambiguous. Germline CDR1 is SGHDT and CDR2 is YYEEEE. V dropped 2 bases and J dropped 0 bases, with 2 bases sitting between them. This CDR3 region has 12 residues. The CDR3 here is CASSFLNTEAFF. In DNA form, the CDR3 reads TGTGCCAGCAGCTTCTTGAACACTGAAGCTTTCTTT. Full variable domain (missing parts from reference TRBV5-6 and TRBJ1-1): DAGVTQSPTHLIKTRGQQVTLRCSPKSGHDTVSWYQQALGQGPQFIFQYYEEEERQRGNFPDRFSGHQFPNYSSELNVNALLLGDSALYLCASSFLNTEAFFGQGTRLTVV.